This T cell receptor (beta chain) appears in the sequencing data of a study of cytomegalovirus exposure and HLA in healthy donors (dated by TCRdb to about 2017). About the study as a whole: An earlier analysis of several hundred of the donors reported approximately 300 Gb of sequence data and around 110 million unique TCR beta sequences from roughly 180 million T cells. An early release that covered 640 HLA-typed donors contained about 300 gigabases of sequencing data and tens of millions of unique TCR sequences. Of the roughly 400 genotyped donors, approximately 83% fell in the genetic ancestry cluster associated with self-reported Caucasian donors. The study aimed to test whether signatures of past pathogen exposure could be identified by cataloging public T cell receptors. Using immunosequencing, the study profiled T cell repertoires from roughly 650 subjects and related those repertoires to cytomegalovirus serostatus. Besides the first cohort of more than 650 subjects, a separate validation cohort made up of over 100 different subjects was used. To predict cytomegalovirus infection status, the study brought together high-throughput TCR immunosequencing, statistical association of individual TCRs with disease status, and machine learning. In a later analysis, previously published TCR beta repertoires from fewer than 750 donors were re-analyzed and high-resolution HLA genotyping was added so that TCR occurrence patterns could be studied. The later analysis used no new phenotypic data to find candidate immune exposures, relying instead on TCR beta sequences and their occurrence across donors. In an earlier analysis of 587 of the donors, high-throughput TCR beta sequencing was used to judge whether each TCR beta V gene segment behaved as functional or pseudogenic. Donor age, sex, ethnicity and CMV serostatus were compiled alongside the repertoire data. A later genetic analysis took genome-wide SNP genotypes for about three fifths of the 666 donors and used that subset as a discovery cohort. All discovery cohort repertoires had been generated on a single sequencing platform. Both class I and class II loci were covered by HLA typing, at four-digit resolution. The number of donors typed differed by locus, with about 629-630 for A, B, C, DRB1 and DQB1, roughly 520 for DQA1, 600 to 610 for DPA1, and some 470 for DPB1. About 5 DR-DQ haplotypes were handled as single units for association and clustering, since linkage in the cohort was strong. Across around 400 genotyped donors of the cohort, an average of about 200,000 unique TCR beta nucleotide sequences per donor were sequenced, and 15% to 20% of those sequences were non-productive.

Library prep was done by the immunoSEQ multiplex PCR assay. For the multiplex PCR, a mixture combining 60 forward primers for TCR Vbeta segments and 13 reverse primers for TCR Jbeta segments was used. Amplification of the CDR3 region of rearranged TCR beta genes was performed with a multiplex PCR assay on genomic DNA. On the Illumina HiSeq System, the amplified TCR beta libraries were sequenced as 87-base-pair reads. The original pipeline was this. Across the 670 or so repertoires, a later analysis counted around 80 million unique TCR beta chains, roughly 11 million of which were shared by at least two donors. A nearest-neighbor algorithm error-corrected the raw reads and collapsed the reads into unique sequences, merging closely related sequences to remove PCR and sequencing errors. Alignment of CDR3 sequences to IMGT reference sequences was used to assign V, D and J gene segments. Each retained sequence needed at least a six-nucleotide match to both a V gene segment and a J gene segment. A rearrangement counted as productive if the CDR3 had no stop codons and remained in frame with V and J, and every other rearrangement counted as non-productive. CDR3 was defined according to IMGT convention as the region running from the second conserved V-encoded cysteine to the conserved J-encoded phenylalanine. In an earlier analysis of just under 600 of the donors, sequences lacking an unambiguous match to a single V gene segment were excluded. In an earlier analysis of about 590 of the donors, a V segment was called functional when productive rearrangements were above 56.7%, and segregating when the standard deviation between donors exceeded 5%. To diagnose cytomegalovirus status from the catalog of TCR beta chain sequences, a statistical classification framework was built. In a later analysis, V and J genes were assigned by comparing TCR nucleotide sequences against IMGT/GENE-DB human TR gene sequences. The TCRdist pipeline was used in a later analysis to assign CDR3 sequences and most-parsimonious VDJ recombination scenarios. In a later analysis, every TCR beta chain was defined by the combination of its CDR3 amino acid sequence and its V-gene family, and reads without a unique V-gene family were dropped. In a later analysis, nearly 600 highly shared, low-generation-probability nucleotide sequences were removed to address suspected cross-contamination and a sequencing artifact. For each public chain, a later analysis derived a clonal expansion index from normalized ranks of inferred template counts within each repertoire. A later analysis computed generation probabilities with a VDJ recombination model fitted to out-of-frame rearrangements, and checked the results against IGoR. Hypergeometric tests were used in a later analysis to score TCR-TCR, TCR-HLA and TCR-CMV co-occurrence, with a repertoire-size bias correction applied to the TCR pairs. In a later analysis, false discovery rates were estimated by permuting HLA or CMV assignments 20 times. In a later analysis, co-occurring TCRs were grouped using DBSCAN, and TCRdist sequence similarity was added for clustering within HLA-allele-positive subsets. For co-occurrence clustering, repertoires with fewer than 30,000 or more than 120,000 public chains were excluded, along with roughly 5 repertoires with anomalous nucleotide sharing. TCRdb limited this immuneACCESS table to in-frame rearrangements with V and J called. A share of clones is missing; checked studies link under half to unresolved V genes, and the rest is unexplained. D and trimming come from the DNA, and the V and J calls and clone size come from that table. Within this sample are approximately 130,000 clones, with 75% of them counted one time only. Jointly, the top ten make up less than 4% of the sample.

This clone was seen a single time. Which antigen it targets is not known. The sample holds no much larger clone one base away, and base qualities are not on file. In total, just over 650 healthy bone marrow donors made up the cohort. Cohort members were all nominally healthy when sampled, although unrecorded immune exposures were likely present. The donor tested CMV seronegative and was one of the 352 seronegative cohort members. A peripheral blood sample was provided by each donor, and peripheral blood mononuclear cells were used for TCR beta sequencing. Genomic DNA was extracted from the blood cell samples with the Qiagen DNeasy Blood Extraction Kit. Study-level results and caveats: Compared with the 666-donor mean, donors in an Asian-associated ancestry cluster had fewer N-insertions in productive TCRs, according to a later genetic analysis. The classifier was reported to diagnose cytomegalovirus status with high specificity and sensitivity in both the original and validation cohorts. Roughly uniform sequencing depth across donors was assumed in presence/absence analyses, although this assumption may not hold. A further reported finding was that TCR beta sequences accurately predicted the HLA-A and HLA-B alleles for most subjects in the first cohort. Because some donors lacked HLA typing at each locus, the association tests relied only on the typed subset. Some IMGT-functional V segments, including TRBV6-2 and TRBV6-3, could not be told apart with the 87-base-pair reads, so those segments were excluded. Most CMV-associated TCR beta chains appeared to be HLA-restricted in a later analysis, and the HLA associations seemed to be driven largely by CMV exposure. A group of highly shared sequence variants was considered likely to be a technical artifact of the sequencing pipeline. According to the authors, the approach could potentially be generalized to other disease states and immunological phenotypes. Strong co-occurrence of HLA alleles, especially DR and DQ, made assigning TCR associations to individual alleles difficult. In this cohort, only TCR beta chains were sequenced, and detectable features were limited by the absence of alpha or paired-chain data. Because counts were too low, roughly 16 rarely observed V segments, including chromosome 9 orphons, were excluded from the earlier analysis of 587 of the donors. According to a later analysis, parvovirus B19, influenza, CMV and Epstein-Barr virus appeared linked to several top co-occurrence clusters. A later genetic analysis associated a missense DCLRE1C variant with V-gene and J-gene trimming of TCR beta chains, and an independent cohort replicated the association. Across donors, most TCR sequences were observed very rarely, whereas some public TCRs were present in many individuals. Compared with equally common non-associated chains, HLA-associated TCR beta chains in a later analysis were more clonally expanded and had lower generation probabilities. Linkage disequilibrium might explain the correlated functional status among segregating V segments, but an unknown experimental factor could not be excluded. In an earlier analysis of 500 to 650 of the donors, most TCR beta V segments appeared in productive rearrangements about 87% or about 30% of the time, broadly matching IMGT annotations. A few of the identified cytomegalovirus-associated TCR beta chains were confirmed in vitro to be specific for cytomegalovirus antigens. In a later analysis, the rate of TCR association differed among HLA loci, with DRB1 alleles having the most associated TCRs and HLA-C alleles having the fewest. Immune exposure information for the cohort was limited to CMV serostatus. A total of some 180 TCR beta chains were listed by the study as associated with cytomegalovirus. A later analysis associated 15,000 to 20,000 TCR beta sequences with specific HLA alleles at a false discovery rate of 0.05.

Reading the germline V gene gives CDR1 SGHTS and CDR2 YDEGEE. Trimming removed 4 bases from V and 8 bases from J; the gene matches leave 10 bases unexplained. CDR3 length: 14 amino acids, cysteine to phenylalanine. Just the 42-base CDR3 DNA is kept, in frame starting at base 1. The specimen sequenced was PBMCs. The chain was built from TRBV5-8 and TRBJ2-7; 9 bases in between match TRBD1. The sequence came from a young man in good health and CMV-seronegative. Read as DNA, the sequence is TGTGCCAGCAGCCGCCCGGGACAGGGTTATCAGCAGTACTTC. This translates into CASSRPGQGYQQYF.